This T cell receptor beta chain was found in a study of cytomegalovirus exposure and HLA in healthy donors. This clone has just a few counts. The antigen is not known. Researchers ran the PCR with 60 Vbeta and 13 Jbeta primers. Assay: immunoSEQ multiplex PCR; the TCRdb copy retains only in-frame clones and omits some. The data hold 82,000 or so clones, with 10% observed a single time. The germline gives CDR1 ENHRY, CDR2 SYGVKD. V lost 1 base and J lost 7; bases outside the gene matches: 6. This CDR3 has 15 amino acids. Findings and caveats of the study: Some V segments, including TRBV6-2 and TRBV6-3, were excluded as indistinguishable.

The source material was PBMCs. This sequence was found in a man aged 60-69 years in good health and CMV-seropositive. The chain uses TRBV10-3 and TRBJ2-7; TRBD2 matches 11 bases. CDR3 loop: CAISELGLAGGEQYF. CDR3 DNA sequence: TGTGCCATCAGTGAGTTAGGACTAGCGGGTGGTGAGCAGTACTTC.